The source of this T cell receptor (beta chain) is a study of blood T cell repertoires in COVID-19. This clone was recorded once. The germline V gene has CDR1 SEHNR and CDR2 FQNEAQ (reference sequence). This CDR3 spans 15 amino acids. V was pared by 0 bases and J by 7 bases, with 12 bases between. Authors' analysis steps: Nucleated cell counts were estimated from reference gene primer amplification. Method: immunoSEQ multiplex PCR; TCRdb's copy keeps in-frame clones and lacks some. The D gene and trimming were derived from the DNA, and the V and J assignments and clone size from that table. The top ten clones hold around 2.9% of a sample with 250,000 to 300,000 clones, 80% to 90% of them seen once.

Sequencing was done on a sample of peripheral blood. The receptor was isolated from a woman in her 30s with active or convalescent COVID-19. This chain joins TRBV7-9 and TRBJ1-4, with a tentative D call TRBD1 (5 bases). The CDR3 here is CASSLAMGLSEKLFF. DNA for the CDR3: TGTGCCAGCAGCTTAGCGATGGGGCTAAGTGAAAAACTGTTTTTT.